These 21 T cell receptor beta chains came from one sample sequenced in a study of post-analysis software for immune sequencing data. These receptors lack a known antigen. TCR beta cDNA libraries included unique molecular identifiers. MiXCR, run by TCRdb on the PCR reads, gives a single entry per CDR3 protein. The table shows 170,000 or so distinct CDR3 sequences, with 30% occurring only once. Study-wide results and limits: A few TRBV segments (TRBV5-6, TRBV5-1 and TRBV20-1 among them) occurred more frequently in patients than in controls.

Sequences were obtained from blood. These receptors were taken from a girl aged 10 to 17 with multiple sclerosis.

The rearrangement links TRBV7-3 to TRBJ1-3, with 7 positions matching TRBD1. Germline V gene data show CDR1 as SGHTA and CDR2 as FQGTGA. Germline trimming cut 5 bases from V and 9 bases from J; bases unmatched to any gene: 16. The length of the CDR3 is 16 residues. Here the CDR3 DNA reads TGTGCCAGCAGCCCAGGGATCAGGACAGGACGCCGCACCATATATTTT. This translates into CASSPGIRTGRRTIYF.

This clonotype was recorded many times. The rearrangement links TRBV5-1 to TRBJ2-1, with D uncertain. Trimming removed 0 bases at V and 7 bases at J, with 8 bases between. Germline lookup yields CDR1 SGHRS and CDR2 YFSETQ. The CDR3 extends over 13 amino acids. The CDR3 protein is CASSLVLGNEQFF. CDR3 DNA sequence: TGCGCCAGCAGCTTGGTCCTGGGTAATGAGCAGTTCTTC.

Remarks on this clonotype: This may come from a read error, since a much larger clone is one base off. The V gene is TRBV6-1, the J gene TRBJ2-1; 10 bases fit TRBD1. V trimming: 6 bases; J trimming: 0 bases; junction bases outside the gene matches: 17. The CDR3 is 20 amino acids. Looked up from germline, CDR1 is MNHNS and CDR2 is SASEGT. CDR3 in amino acids: CASSSLGTGESESSYNEQFF. DNA of the CDR3: TGTGCCAGCAGCTCTCTCGGGACAGGGGAAAGCGAAAGCTCCTACAATGAGCAGTTCTTC.

This clonotype was found many times. The chain links TRBV15 to TRBJ2-3; D might be TRBD2 (5 bases). CDR1 is LNHNV and CDR2 is YYDKDF in the germline V gene (reference sequence). V was shortened by 3 bases and J by 4 bases, with 11 bases between the two germline ends. This CDR3 contains 14 residues. The CDR3 reads CATSRDAEADTQYF. CDR3 bases: TGTGCCACCAGCAGGGACGCGGAGGCAGATACGCAGTATTTT.

In its sample, this clonotype was seen many times. Possible read error: a much larger clone is one base away. The chain is built from TRBV9 and TRBJ2-5; TRBD2 matches at 10 bases. Looked up from germline, CDR1 is SGDLS and CDR2 is YYNGEE. The CDR3 is made up of 14 amino acids. As DNA, the CDR3 is TGTGCCAGCAGCGCTAGCGGGAGTAAAAAGACCCGGTACTTC. Its translation: CASSASGSKKTRYF.

Regarding this clonotype: This may arise from a read error, as a much more abundant clone is one base away. V is TRBV29-1 and J is TRBJ2-1; D not resolved. Near its end, the DNA agrees better with TRBJ2-7, so the J call may be wrong. CDR1 is SQVTM and CDR2 is ANQGSEA in the germline V gene. This CDR3 region has 15 residues. The CDR3 DNA reads as TGCAGCGTTGAAGGGCGCCTGAGCTCCTACAATGAGCAGTACTTC. Amino acids: CSVEGRLSSYNEQYF.

V gene TRBV28 combines with J gene TRBJ2-7, with D perhaps matching TRBD2 (6 bases). V lost 6 bases and J lost 2, with 11 bases in between. Germline CDR1 MDHEN, CDR2 SYDVKM. This CDR3 is built from 13 residues. In nucleotides, the CDR3 is TGTGCCAGCAGACGGGACTTTCCCTACGAGCAGTACTTC. Protein sequence: CASRRDFPYEQYF.

The chain uses TRBV28 and TRBJ2-6; the D gene is possibly TRBD1 (5 bases). In germline, CDR1 is MDHEN, CDR2 SYDVKM. Trimming removed 5 bases at V and 0 bases at J, with 11 bases between. The CDR3 is 16 residues long. As DNA, the CDR3 is TGTGCCAGCAGTAAGGGGCCCCTCTCTGGGGCCAACGTCCTGACTTTC. Translation gives CASSKGPLSGANVLTF.

At least ten counts were recorded for this clonotype. The rearrangement joins TRBV7-6 to TRBJ2-1; D remains ambiguous. CDR3 size: 14 residues. Trimming removed 0 bases from V and 10 bases from J, with 13 bases in between. Germline-derived CDR1 and CDR2 are SGHVS and FNYEAQ. Written as DNA, the CDR3 is TGTGCCAGCAGCTTAGCGCCTACGGACGCCGAGCAGTTCTTC. Translating gives CASSLAPTDAEQFF.

This clonotype was recorded only once. This chain uses TRBV6-5 with TRBJ1-6, with D hard to call. CDR3 length equals 12 residues. Germline assignment: CDR1 MNHEY and CDR2 SVGAGI. V dropped 7 bases and J dropped 14 bases, with 15 bases sitting between them. CDR3 sequence (DNA): TGTGCCAGCAATCTCCCCGGATTAGCCCTCCACTTT. Translating it yields CASNLPGLALHF.

The chain is built from TRBV6-1 and TRBJ1-2; weak D call: TRBD1 (6 bases). Germline V gives CDR1 MNHNS, CDR2 SASEGT. This CDR3 has 14 amino acids. The ends were cut back, 7 bases at V and 2 bases at J, with 14 bases in the middle. CDR3 nucleotides: TGTGCCAGCATCCAGTGGGACAAGAACTATGGCTACACCTTC. This encodes CASIQWDKNYGYTF.

Note on this clonotype: Possible read error: a much larger clone is one base away. The chain joins TRBV12-5 to TRBJ2-1, with 11 positions matching TRBD2. Germline V gene lookup returns CDR1 LGHNT and CDR2 FRNRAP. V lost 9 bases to trimming and J lost 7 bases; unmatched junction nucleotides: 8. CDR3 length: 14 residues. The CDR3 DNA follows: TGTGCTAGGGGAGGACTAGCGGGTAAGAATGAGCAGTTCTTC. Protein: CARGGLAGKNEQFF.

This chain joins TRBV28 and TRBJ1-4, with a possible D match to TRBD1 (5 bases). Trimming took off 2 bases at V and 8 bases at J, with 15 bases between the two ends. This CDR3 contains 15 residues. Germline loops: CDR1 MDHEN, CDR2 SYDVKM. In nucleotides, the CDR3 is TGTGCCAGCAGTTTAGGCCGGGGCTCGAGCGAAAAACTGTTTTTT. Its protein is CASSLGRGSSEKLFF.

This chain links TRBV3-1 with TRBJ2-2; 7 nucleotides agree with TRBD2. The CDR3 totals 15 residues. CDR1 is LGHDT, CDR2 YNNKEL, per germline (reference sequence). Germline trimming cut 3 bases from V and 10 bases from J; bases unmatched to any gene: 11. In DNA, the CDR3 is TGTGCCAGCAGCCATAGTAGCGGGCACTACGTGGAGCTGTTTTTT. Translating gives CASSHSSGHYVELFF.

This clonotype has a handful of counts. This rearrangement joins TRBV25-1 to TRBJ2-1; 11 bases agree with TRBD2. V dropped 3 bases and J dropped 4; count of bases not matched to a gene: 5. CDR3 length equals 16 residues. Germline CDR1 and CDR2: MGHDK and SYGVNS. The CDR3 is CASSEVGTSGYNEQFF. CDR3 bases: TGTGCCAGCAGTGAGGTGGGGACTAGCGGTTACAATGAGCAGTTCTTC.

Note on this clonotype: A much bigger clone sits one base away, suggesting this may be a read error. The chain joins TRBV5-1 to TRBJ2-3; D remains ambiguous. The V gene lost 3 bases and the J gene lost 4 bases, with 18 bases spanning the gap. Looked up from germline, CDR1 is SGHRS and CDR2 is YFSETQ. The CDR3 consists of 16 residues. The CDR3 DNA follows: TGCGCCAGCAGCTCCCCCGTGGAGAGAGACTCAGATACGCAGTATTTT. Protein: CASSSPVERDSDTQYF.

The chain carries TRBV27 and TRBJ1-1; D is perhaps TRBD1 (5 bases). CDR3 size: 16 residues. V lost 8 bases and J lost 10, with 29 bases in between. Looked up from germline, CDR1 is MNHEY and CDR2 is SMNVEV (reference sequence). The CDR3 loop reads CASGQDGGGIVAGAFF. CDR3 DNA sequence: TGTGCCAGCGGTCAAGATGGCGGGGGGATCGTAGCTGGAGCTTTCTTT.

This chain links TRBV29-1 with TRBJ2-5; 14 positions match TRBD2. The end of the DNA aligns better with TRBJ2-4, so the J call may be wrong. CDR1 SQVTM and CDR2 ANQGSEA come from the germline V gene. CDR3 length: 17 amino acids. In DNA, the CDR3 is TGCAGCGGGGCGAGACTAGCGGGAGGGTACGTGGCTGACATTCAGTACTTC. Translated, it gives CSGARLAGGYVADIQYF.

Points on this clonotype: Given a much more abundant clone one base away, this may be a read error. This chain joins TRBV20-1 and TRBJ2-1; 7 nucleotides agree with TRBD1. The CDR3 is 15 residues long. From germline, CDR1 is DFQATT and CDR2 SNEGSKA (reference sequence). V dropped 0 bases and J dropped 6; count of bases not matched to a gene: 8. The CDR3 DNA follows: TGCAGTGCTAGAGACCCCAGGGGGAGAGGCAATGAGCAGTTCTTC. This gives the protein CSARDPRGRGNEQFF.

The V and J genes are TRBV12-3 or TRBV12-4 and TRBJ2-1, with a weak D call TRBD2 (6 bases). The CDR3 has 15 residues. Between the trimmed V and J ends, which lost 2 bases and 8 bases, there was a span of 16 bases. The CDR3 loop is CASSLTRLGVDEQFF. The CDR3 DNA is TGTGCCAGCAGTTTAACGAGACTAGGGGTCGATGAGCAGTTCTTC.

The V call is TRBV3-1, the J call TRBJ2-7, with D tentatively TRBD1 (5 bases). This CDR3 is 15 amino acids long. Germline V gives CDR1 LGHDT, CDR2 YNNKEL (reference sequence). V lost 1 base and J lost 1, with 11 bases in between. The CDR3: CASSQVRTNSYEQYF. For the CDR3, the DNA is TGTGCCAGCAGCCAAGTCCGGACAAATTCCTACGAGCAGTACTTC.